The subject of this entry is one T cell receptor (beta chain). The antigen remains unidentified. The data were taken from a study of shared clonotypes between healthy human individuals. Overall study findings and caveats: The study found lower generation probabilities in non-shared clonotypes than in those shared by all four donors. Memory subsets generally showed lower estimated richness than naive subsets.

CD45RO-negative CD8 cells positively selected for CCR7 made up the naive population, which excluded terminally differentiated effector memory CD45RA+ cells. The CDR3 has 15 residues. CDR1 is SGHRS and CDR2 is YFSETQ in the germline V gene. V lost 0 bases and J 5 bases, leaving 14 bases between the germline ends. For each subset, genomic DNA was distributed in equal portions over several immunoSEQ plates. Assay: immunoSEQ multiplex PCR; the TCRdb copy retains only in-frame clones and omits some. The sample yields under 600,000 clones, 95% to 98% seen once. The TCR sequence derives from a young man in good health. The chain couples TRBV5-1 to TRBJ2-5; possible D gene TRBD1, 6 bases. The sequenced material came from naive CD8+ T cells sorted from blood. The DNA of the CDR3 is TGCGCCAGCAGCTTGGCCGTGGGGGCGAGGGAGACCCAGTACTTC. As protein: CASSLAVGARETQYF.